The 24 T cell receptor beta chains below come from one sample, sequenced in a study of shared clonotypes between healthy human individuals. Selected positively for CCR7 and CD45RO-negative, naive CD8 cells excluded terminally differentiated effector memory CD45RA+ cells. Measured with immunoSEQ multiplex PCR; TCRdb has only the in-frame clones, and not every one. The sample lists under 600,000 clones; more than 95% were seen once. Sequenced input: naive CD8+ T cells sorted from blood. Receptor source: a man younger than 45 in good health.

The rearrangement links TRBV11-1 to TRBJ2-1; D is perhaps TRBD1 (5 bases). Trimming removed 5 bases from V and 6 bases from J, with 14 bases in between. This CDR3 contains 14 residues. Germline V CDR1 and CDR2: SGHAT, FQDESV (reference sequence). The CDR3 is CASSIDTGGNEQFF. The CDR3 region has the DNA TGTGCCAGCAGCATCGACACAGGCGGCAATGAGCAGTTCTTC.

V and J are TRBV5-1 and TRBJ2-2; D is unclear. Germline V gene sequence: CDR1 SGHRS, CDR2 YFSETQ. The CDR3 consists of 12 residues. Trimming removed 3 bases from V and 6 bases from J, with 6 bases in between. CDR3 region: CASSSLAGELFF. DNA for the CDR3: TGCGCCAGCAGCTCTCTTGCCGGGGAGCTGTTTTTT.

The chain is built from TRBV27 and TRBJ2-1; D is possibly TRBD2 (5 bases). The V end was cut by 10 bases, the J end by 2 bases, with 15 bases between. The CDR3 runs 14 residues. Germline V gene lookup returns CDR1 MNHEY and CDR2 SMNVEV (reference sequence). CDR3 bases: TGTGCCACGTCGGACTCGACCCCCTACAATGAGCAGTTCTTC. Translation gives CATSDSTPYNEQFF.

The V call is TRBV28, the J call TRBJ2-5; D ambiguous. With 6 bases removed from V and 9 bases from J, the gap between germline ends came to 8 bases. The CDR3 runs 10 residues. Germline V gene data show CDR1 as MDHEN and CDR2 as SYDVKM. CDR3 amino acids: CASRGSAQYF. The DNA of the CDR3 is TGTGCCAGCAGGGGTTCGGCCCAGTACTTC.

This chain uses TRBV5-5 with TRBJ2-5; D is possibly TRBD1 or TRBD2 (5 bases each). Trimming removed 4 bases at V and 9 bases at J, with 28 bases between. Germline loops: CDR1 SGHKS, CDR2 YYEKEE (reference sequence). The CDR3 is 17 residues long. The CDR3 reads CASSGKIGHDSRGAQYF. The CDR3 nucleotides read TGTGCCAGCAGCGGAAAAATCGGACACGATTCCCGAGGGGCCCAGTACTTC.

The chain couples TRBV13 to TRBJ2-3, with 12 bases identical to TRBD2. Losses at the gene ends were 0 bases for V and 4 bases for J; bases not matched to a gene: 5. This CDR3 spans 17 amino acids. Looked up from germline, CDR1 is PRHDT and CDR2 is FYEKMQ (reference sequence). This CDR3 reads CASSLGRLAGDSDTQYF. The DNA of the CDR3 is TGTGCCAGCAGCTTAGGCCGACTAGCGGGAGATTCAGATACGCAGTATTTT.

The chain joins TRBV15 to TRBJ2-6; D may match TRBD1 or TRBD2 (5 bases each). The germline V and J ends were trimmed by 7 bases and 0 bases, with 16 bases remaining between them. This CDR3 has 17 amino acids. From germline, CDR1 is LNHNV and CDR2 YYDKDF (reference sequence). The CDR3 here is CATIEGPGRSGANVLTF. CDR3 DNA: TGTGCCACCATCGAGGGGCCAGGACGCTCTGGGGCCAACGTCCTGACTTTC.

This sequence joins TRBV7-2 and TRBJ2-1, with D perhaps given as TRBD1 or TRBD2 (6 bases each). The germline CDR1 and CDR2 sequences are SGHTA and FQGNSA. The ends were cut back, 3 bases at V and 1 base at J, with 10 bases in the middle. This CDR3 has 15 residues. CDR3 amino acids: CASSLRRGSYNEQFF. In nucleotides, the CDR3 is TGTGCCAGCAGCTTGAGGAGGGGGTCCTACAATGAGCAGTTCTTC. The full variable domain, with the rest looked up from reference TRBV7-2 and TRBJ2-1, is GAGVSQSPSNKVTEKGKDVELRCDPISGHTALYWYRQSLGQGLEFLIYFQGNSAPDKSGLPSDRFSAERTGGSVSTLTIQRTQQEDSAVYLCASSLRRGSYNEQFFGPGTRLTVL.

V usage is TRBV30 and J usage is TRBJ1-2; weak D call: TRBD1 (6 bases). This CDR3 spans 15 amino acids. The V end was cut by 0 bases, the J end by 4 bases, with 15 bases between. In germline, CDR1 is GTSNPN, CDR2 SVGIG (reference sequence). The CDR3 here is CAWSVRRTALYGYTF. Written as DNA, the CDR3 is TGTGCCTGGAGTGTACGGCGGACAGCACTCTATGGCTACACCTTC.

As concerns this clone: Additional DNA sequences in this sample encode the identical CDR3. The V and J genes are TRBV6-6 and TRBJ2-2; D is unresolved. V lost 4 bases and J lost 8, with 2 bases in between. The germline V gene has CDR1 MNHNY and CDR2 SVGAGI (reference sequence). The CDR3 extends over 10 amino acids. For the CDR3, the DNA is TGTGCCAGCAGTTCTGGGGAGCTGTTTTTT. Protein sequence: CASSSGELFF.

The chain carries TRBV11-3 and TRBJ2-7; D is unresolved. This CDR3 has 14 amino acids. Germline V gene data show CDR1 as SGHNT and CDR2 as YENEEA. The V and J ends lost 3 bases and 2 bases respectively, with 11 bases between them. CDR3 nucleotide sequence: TGTGCCAGCAGCTTGAGGAACGGAGCCTACGAGCAGTACTTC. Its protein product is CASSLRNGAYEQYF.

The CDR3: CASSEGGTSEQYF. The CDR3 DNA follows: TGTGCCAGCAGCGAGGGGGGGACTAGTGAGCAGTACTTC. The chain couples TRBV9 to TRBJ2-7; 8 bases are shared with TRBD2. The CDR3 covers 13 residues. Germline trimming cut 3 bases from V and 7 bases from J; bases unmatched to any gene: 6. CDR1 SGDLS and CDR2 YYNGEE come from the germline V gene.

Concerning this clone: One end of the junction varies from germline; a read error may be responsible. This chain connects TRBV4-1 to TRBJ1-2; 8 positions match TRBD1. This CDR3 spans 16 amino acids. The germline V gene encodes CDR1 MGHRA and CDR2 YSYEKL. This CDR3 reads CASRQVGNQGAYGYTF. The CDR3, as DNA: TGCGCCAGCAGGCAAGTGGGGAACCAGGGGGCGTATGGCTACACCTTC.

The CDR3 loop reads CASSVDSGYSYEQYF. In DNA form, the CDR3 reads TGTGCCAGCAGCGTAGATTCGGGGTACTCCTACGAGCAGTACTTC. The chain couples TRBV9 to TRBJ2-7; D perhaps matches TRBD2 (5 bases). The CDR3 runs 15 residues. V lost 0 bases, J lost 0 bases, and 10 bases lay in between. Germline lookup yields CDR1 SGDLS and CDR2 YYNGEE.

The chain joins TRBV13 to TRBJ2-1; no reliable D call. The V gene lost 4 bases and the J gene lost 0 bases, with 10 bases spanning the gap. Germline V CDR1 and CDR2: PRHDT, FYEKMQ (reference sequence). CDR3 length equals 15 residues. For the CDR3, the DNA is TGTGCCAGCAGCTACGATTCGAGCTCCTACAATGAGCAGTTCTTC. Amino acids: CASSYDSSSYNEQFF.

The chain employs TRBV7-9 and TRBJ1-1; D unclear. The CDR3 runs to 16 residues. Germline loops: CDR1 SEHNR, CDR2 FQNEAQ (reference sequence). V lost 0 bases and J 3 bases, leaving 14 bases between the germline ends. CDR3 bases: TGTGCCAGCAGCTTAGCCAGGACGGTGAATTACACTGAAGCTTTCTTT. Amino acid sequence: CASSLARTVNYTEAFF. The full variable domain, its missing parts supplied by reference TRBV7-9 and TRBJ1-1, is DTGVSQNPRHKITKRGQNVTFRCDPISEHNRLYWYRQTLGQGPEFLTYFQNEAQLEKSRLLSDRFSAERPKGSFSTLEIQRTEQGDSAMYLCASSLARTVNYTEAFFGQGTRLTVV.

The chain employs TRBV18 and TRBJ2-7, with TRBD2 as a possible D gene (5 bases). CDR1 is KGHSH and CDR2 is LQKENI in the germline V gene. The CDR3 consists of 15 residues. V was cut by 5 bases and J by 0 bases, with 14 bases left in between. The CDR3 DNA is TGTGCCAGCTCAGCAAGCGGACTGAACTCCTACGAGCAGTACTTC. As protein: CASSASGLNSYEQYF.

CDR3 bases: TGCGCCAGCAGCCAAGACAGGGATGGTATGAACACTGAAGCTTTCTTT. This gives the protein CASSQDRDGMNTEAFF. The rearrangement links TRBV4-3 to TRBJ1-1, with D maybe TRBD1 (5 bases). Germline values: CDR1 LGHNA, CDR2 YSLEER. The CDR3 contains 16 residues. The germline V and J ends were trimmed by 0 bases and 0 bases, with 11 bases remaining between them.

The chain combines TRBV25-1 with TRBJ2-3; 7 bases are a match to TRBD2. Trimming cost V 3 bases and J 0 bases; bases outside gene matches: 0. There are 14 residues in the CDR3. In germline, CDR1 is MGHDK, CDR2 SYGVNS. CDR3 nucleotide sequence: TGTGCCAGCAGTGATAGCGGGAGCACAGATACGCAGTATTTT. Encoded protein: CASSDSGSTDTQYF.

The chain uses TRBV7-6 and TRBJ1-1; D is ambiguous. The CDR3 contains 15 residues. Germline V gives CDR1 SGHVS, CDR2 FNYEAQ. V lost 4 bases, J lost 0 bases, and 12 bases lay in between. The CDR3 sequence: CASSSGASMNTEAFF. In nucleotides, the CDR3 is TGTGCCAGCAGCTCAGGAGCCTCCATGAACACTGAAGCTTTCTTT.

The rearrangement links TRBV13 to TRBJ2-2; D remains unclear. There are 17 residues in the CDR3. V lost 0 bases and J lost 4, with 15 bases in between. Germline CDR1 and CDR2: PRHDT and FYEKMQ (reference sequence). The DNA for the CDR3 is TGTGCCAGCAGCTTAGGCCAAAGGACCGCCGGCACCGGGGAGCTGTTTTTT. Its translation: CASSLGQRTAGTGELFF.

The chain has TRBV11-2 and TRBJ2-1; the D gene is possibly TRBD2 (5 bases). Trimming stripped 1 base from V and 0 bases from J, with 16 bases between. In germline, CDR1 is SGHAT, CDR2 FQNNGV. The CDR3 loop spans 18 amino acids. CDR3 DNA: TGTGCCAGCAGCTTAGGTTTGATCCTAGCCGGCTCCTACAATGAGCAGTTCTTC. Translation gives CASSLGLILAGSYNEQFF.

The DNA of the CDR3 is TGTGCCTGGAGGATAACTAGTACGTGGACCCAGTACTTC. Translated, it gives CAWRITSTWTQYF. The rearrangement joins TRBV30 to TRBJ2-5, with a possible D match to TRBD2 (5 bases). CDR1 and CDR2 (germline): GTSNPN, SVGIG (reference sequence). V dropped 3 bases and J dropped 7 bases, with 15 bases sitting between them. This CDR3 has 13 amino acids. Based on the CDR3 plus reference TRBV30 and TRBJ2-5, the full variable domain is SQTIHQWPATLVQPVGSPLSLECTVEGTSNPNLYWYRQAAGRGLQLLFYSVGIGQISSEVPQNLSASRPQDRQFILSSKKLLLSDSGFYLCAWRITSTWTQYFGPGTRLLVL.

V usage is TRBV7-9 and J usage is TRBJ2-1; TRBD1 matches at 8 bases. The trim removed 5 bases at V and 4 bases at J, leaving 7 bases unmatched. The CDR3 length is 15 residues. Germline values: CDR1 SEHNR, CDR2 FQNEAQ (reference sequence). DNA for the CDR3: TGTGCCAGCAGCCAAGGGACAGGCCCTTACAATGAGCAGTTCTTC. This encodes CASSQGTGPYNEQFF.